This TCR beta chain is drawn from a study of cytomegalovirus exposure and HLA in healthy donors. Study overall: Of all 360 or so donors who were genotyped, under 90% belonged to the Caucasian-associated ancestry cluster.

PCR employed 60 Vbeta and 13 Jbeta primers. TCRdb's copy holds only in-frame clones and misses some; the assay was immunoSEQ multiplex PCR. The repertoire consists of 120,000 to 150,000 clones, with 66% occurring once and the leading ten covering around 6.3%. Per germline, CDR1 SGHTA and CDR2 FQGNSA. This CDR3 spans 15 amino acids. Trimming took 1 base from V and 1 from J; bases not matched to a gene: 1. The chain couples TRBV7-2 to TRBJ2-7; 10 nucleotides match TRBD1. Sequenced material: PBMCs. The origin of this receptor is a woman aged 55-75 years in good health and CMV-seronegative. For the CDR3, the DNA is TGTGCCAGCAGCTTAGGGGGACAGGGGTCCTACGAGCAGTACTTC. Encoded protein: CASSLGGQGSYEQYF.